The 20 T cell receptor beta chains below come from one sample, sequenced in a study of CD8+CD57+ T cells in acquired aplastic anemia. CDR3 and TCR beta VDJ profiling relied on genomic DNA as the template. One entry per CDR3 protein, called by TCRdb with MiXCR from the reads. The table includes a few hundred thousand distinct CDR3 sequences, around 60% detected once. Sequencing was carried out using sorted CD4+, CD8+, or CD8+CD57+ T cells (not recorded which) from PBMCs. These receptors all come from a human donor with severe aplastic anemia or a healthy control (not recorded which).

The V call is TRBV9, the J call TRBJ2-5; D gene unclear. The germline V gene has CDR1 SGDLS and CDR2 YYNGEE. The CDR3 consists of 13 residues. With 0 bases removed from V and 5 bases from J, the gap between germline ends came to 8 bases. The CDR3 sequence: CASSVEWSETQYF. The DNA of the CDR3 is TGTGCCAGCAGCGTAGAGTGGAGTGAGACCCAGTACTTC. The full variable domain, its missing parts supplied by reference TRBV9 and TRBJ2-5, is DSGVTQTPKHLITATGQRVTLRCSPRSGDLSVYWYQQSLDQGLQFLIQYYNGEERAKGNILERFSAQQFPDLHSELNLSSLELGDSALYFCASSVEWSETQYFGPGTRLLVL.

This clonotype was found many times. The chain is built from TRBV7-2 and TRBJ2-7, with a possible D match to TRBD1 (5 bases). The germline gives CDR1 SGHTA, CDR2 FQGNSA. V was clipped by 2 bases and J by 3 bases, with 8 bases between them. The CDR3 spans 13 residues. The CDR3 coding sequence is TGTGCCAGCAGCTTAAACAGGTTCTACGAGCAGTACTTC. This codes for CASSLNRFYEQYF.

The rearrangement joins TRBV29-1 to TRBJ2-7, with D possibly matching TRBD2 (7 bases). Trimming left V 6 bases short and J 2 bases short, with 14 bases between. CDR3 length equals 13 residues. The germline V gene encodes CDR1 SQVTM and CDR2 ANQGSEA. CDR3 in DNA: TGCAGCGTAAGGAGGGGGAGGGCCTACGAGCAGTACTTC. This encodes CSVRRGRAYEQYF.

This clonotype was found a few times. The genes are TRBV19 and TRBJ2-3; 10 bases agree with TRBD2. Germline CDR1 LNHDA, CDR2 SQIVND (reference sequence). The CDR3 runs to 14 residues. J gave up 4 bases and V 3 bases, and 1 base lay outside the gene matches. This CDR3 reads CASSIGLAADTQYF. The CDR3, as DNA: TGTGCCAGTAGTATCGGACTAGCGGCAGATACGCAGTATTTT.

This clonotype appeared many times. This chain joins TRBV25-1 and TRBJ2-2; 8 nucleotides match TRBD2. The V gene's germline CDR1 is MGHDK and CDR2 SYGVNS. The CDR3 has 15 amino acids. Trimming at V came to 6 bases and at J to 4 bases, leaving 7 bases not matched to a gene. CDR3 amino acids: CASSWTSSVTGELFF. CDR3 DNA sequence: TGTGCCAGCAGCTGGACTAGCAGTGTCACCGGGGAGCTGTTTTTT.

The CDR3 is CSARMAGTEAFF. The CDR3 DNA is TGCAGTGCTAGAATGGCAGGGACTGAAGCTTTCTTT. This chain uses TRBV20-1 with TRBJ1-1; the D gene is possibly TRBD1 (5 bases). Trimming took 2 bases from V and 5 from J, leaving 9 bases between them. Per the germline V gene, CDR1 is DFQATT and CDR2 is SNEGSKA (reference sequence). CDR3 length: 12 residues.

The rearrangement uses TRBV29-1 and TRBJ2-2; D remains unclear. The CDR3 length is 14 residues. Germline CDR1 and CDR2: SQVTM and ANQGSEA. The V and J ends lost 5 bases and 4 bases respectively, with 14 bases between them. The chain's CDR3 is CSVRVGSGTGELFF. DNA for the CDR3: TGCAGCGTTCGGGTGGGGTCGGGCACCGGGGAGCTGTTTTTT.

This clonotype was found a few times. The V gene is TRBV25-1, the J gene TRBJ1-3; D gene ambiguous. Germline loops: CDR1 MGHDK, CDR2 SYGVNS. The V gene lost 4 bases and the J gene lost 0 bases, with 10 bases spanning the gap. This CDR3 region has 15 residues. The CDR3 DNA sequence: TGTGCCAGCAGTGCGGACCTTCCCTCTGGAAACACCATATATTTT. It yields the protein CASSADLPSGNTIYF.

This clonotype was found a few times. The chain couples TRBV20-1 to TRBJ2-7; 9 bases align to TRBD1. The CDR3 is 13 residues long. In germline, CDR1 is DFQATT, CDR2 SNEGSKA (reference sequence). The V and J ends lost 5 bases and 6 bases, in that order; junction bases with no gene match: 8. CDR3 DNA sequence: TGCAGTGCTCGCGGGACAGGGCGAGGCGAGCAGTACTTC. It encodes CSARGTGRGEQYF.

The chain has TRBV9 and TRBJ2-7; 8 positions match TRBD1. J was trimmed by 2 bases and V by 0 bases; bases with no gene match: 1. Germline CDR1 is SGDLS and CDR2 is YYNGEE. This CDR3 has 14 amino acids. CDR3 protein: CASSVGDRPYEQYF. The DNA of the CDR3 is TGTGCCAGCAGCGTAGGGGACAGGCCCTACGAGCAGTACTTC.

In its sample, this clonotype was seen many times. This sequence joins TRBV9 and TRBJ2-2; unclear D gene. Looked up from germline, CDR1 is SGDLS and CDR2 is YYNGEE. The CDR3 sequence is 14 residues long. V was trimmed by 4 bases and J by 4 bases, leaving 11 bases between them. The chain's CDR3 is CASSPGASTGELFF. The CDR3 coding sequence is TGTGCCAGCAGCCCAGGTGCCAGCACCGGGGAGCTGTTTTTT.

The chain employs TRBV25-1 and TRBJ1-5, with D unclear. This CDR3 contains 14 residues. Germline V gene lookup returns CDR1 MGHDK and CDR2 SYGVNS. V was cut by 4 bases and J by 1 base, with 8 bases left in between. The CDR3 coding sequence is TGTGCCAGCAGTGCACGACCAAGCAATCAGCCCCAGCATTTT. Translation gives CASSARPSNQPQHF.

With regard to this clonotype: A read error is possible here, since a much larger clone lies one base away. The chain uses TRBV5-1 and TRBJ1-3; D is possibly TRBD1 (6 bases). The CDR3 has 16 amino acids. The germline gives CDR1 SGHRS, CDR2 YFSETQ. The CDR3 loop reads CAGSFETGASGNTIYF. The CDR3 bases are TGCGCCGGCAGCTTCGAGACAGGAGCCTCTGGAAACACCATATATTTT.

The chain joins TRBV7-2 to TRBJ2-2; 7 bases are a match to TRBD2. V lost 1 base, J lost 5 bases, and 10 bases stayed unmatched. This CDR3 has 17 amino acids. Germline V gives CDR1 SGHTA, CDR2 FQGNSA. CDR3 in DNA: TGTGCCAGCAGCTTAGTTAGCGGGCCGGGGTGGACCGGGGAGCTGTTTTTT. Translated, it gives CASSLVSGPGWTGELFF.

This clonotype appeared once. The V gene is TRBV7-8, the J gene TRBJ1-6, with 8 bases matching TRBD1. The V and J ends lost 3 bases and 0 bases, in that order; junction bases with no gene match: 4. The length of the CDR3 is 17 residues. Germline V CDR1 and CDR2: SGHVS, FQNEAQ. The chain's CDR3 is CASSFGQGSSYNSPLHF. CDR3 sequence (DNA): TGTGCCAGCAGCTTCGGACAGGGCAGCTCCTATAATTCACCCCTCCACTTT.

The V gene is TRBV20-1, the J gene TRBJ2-7; tentative D call: TRBD2 (5 bases). Germline loops: CDR1 DFQATT, CDR2 SNEGSKA (reference sequence). This CDR3 is 13 amino acids long. Trimming cost V 6 bases and J 6 bases, with 18 bases left between them. The CDR3 protein is CSATRIPEGEQYF. DNA of the CDR3: TGCAGTGCCACCAGGATCCCAGAGGGCGAGCAGTACTTC.

This clonotype was observed many times. The chain is built from TRBV19 and TRBJ2-4; TRBD1 might be the D (5 bases). The CDR3 spans 15 residues. Looked up from germline, CDR1 is LNHDA and CDR2 is SQIVND (reference sequence). Trimming took 3 bases from V and 1 from J, leaving 10 bases between them. The CDR3 spells CASSMFGAAKNIQYF. In nucleotides, the CDR3 is TGTGCCAGTAGTATGTTTGGGGCGGCCAAAAACATTCAGTACTTC.

In its sample, this clonotype was seen a few times. The chain links TRBV10-1 to TRBJ1-1; unclear D gene. The CDR3 has 13 residues. CDR1 is WNHNN and CDR2 is SYGVQD in the germline V gene (reference sequence). Deletions cut 4 bases from V and 3 bases from J, with 9 bases between. CDR3 residues: CASSVIVDTEAFF. The CDR3 DNA is TGCGCCAGCAGTGTGATTGTAGACACTGAAGCTTTCTTT.

The rearrangement links TRBV2 to TRBJ1-6; D is unclear. The CDR3 length is 14 residues. The V and J ends lost 4 bases and 7 bases respectively, with 11 bases between them. From germline, CDR1 is SNHLY and CDR2 FYNNEI. The CDR3 coding sequence is TGTGCCAGCAGTGTGACCCAAGGGAATTCACCCCTCCACTTT. It encodes CASSVTQGNSPLHF. Complete variable domain (other parts from reference TRBV2 and TRBJ1-6): EPEVTQTPSHQVTQMGQEVILRCVPISNHLYFYWYRQILGQKVEFLVSFYNNEISEKSEIFDDQFSVERPDGSNFTLKIRSTKLEDSAMYFCASSVTQGNSPLHFGNGTRLTVT.

The rearrangement links TRBV7-9 to TRBJ2-1, with D unresolved. Trimming removed 5 bases at V and 4 bases at J, with 15 bases between. The CDR3 extends over 15 amino acids. Germline-derived CDR1 and CDR2 are SEHNR and FQNEAQ (reference sequence). The CDR3 bases are TGTGCCAGCAGCCCCGGTTCGCCGCCTTACAATGAGCAGTTCTTC. Translation: CASSPGSPPYNEQFF.